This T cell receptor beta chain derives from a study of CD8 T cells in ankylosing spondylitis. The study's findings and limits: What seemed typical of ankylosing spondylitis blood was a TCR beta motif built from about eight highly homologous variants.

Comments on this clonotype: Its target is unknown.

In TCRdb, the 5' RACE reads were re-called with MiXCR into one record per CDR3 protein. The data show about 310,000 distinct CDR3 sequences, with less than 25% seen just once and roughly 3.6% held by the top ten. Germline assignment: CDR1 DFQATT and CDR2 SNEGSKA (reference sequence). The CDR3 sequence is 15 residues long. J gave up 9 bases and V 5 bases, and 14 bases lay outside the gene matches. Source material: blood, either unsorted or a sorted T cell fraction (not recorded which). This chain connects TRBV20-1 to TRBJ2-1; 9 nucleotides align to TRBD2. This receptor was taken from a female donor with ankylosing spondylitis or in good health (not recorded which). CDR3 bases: TGCAGTGCTCAAGAGGCGGGAGGGCCAAAGGGTGAGCAGTTCTTC. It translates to CSAQEAGGPKGEQFF.